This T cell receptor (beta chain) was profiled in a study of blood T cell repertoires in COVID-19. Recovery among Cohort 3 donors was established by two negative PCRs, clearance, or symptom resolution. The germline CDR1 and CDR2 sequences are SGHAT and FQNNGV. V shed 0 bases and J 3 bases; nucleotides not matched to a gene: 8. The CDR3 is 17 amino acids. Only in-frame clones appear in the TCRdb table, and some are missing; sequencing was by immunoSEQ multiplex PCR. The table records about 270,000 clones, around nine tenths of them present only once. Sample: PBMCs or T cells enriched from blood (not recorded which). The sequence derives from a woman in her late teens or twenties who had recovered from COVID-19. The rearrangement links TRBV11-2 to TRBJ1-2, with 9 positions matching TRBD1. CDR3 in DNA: TGTGCCAGCAGCTTAGATCTCGGGACAGGGCTTCACTATGGCTACACCTTC. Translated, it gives CASSLDLGTGLHYGYTF.